The subject of this entry is one TCR beta chain. The antigen is undetermined. Libraries were prepared by immunoSEQ multiplex PCR; TCRdb keeps only in-frame clonotypes and omits some of them. The sample records 100,000 to 150,000 clones, 70% to 90% being singletons. The data stem from a study of T cells in localized non-small cell lung cancer. Study-level points and caveats: In adjacent lung, a median approximately 60 of the top 100 tumor clones were found. Density of T cells in blood, when higher, went with longer overall survival.

Germline V gene lookup returns CDR1 MDHEN and CDR2 SYDVKM. Trimming cost V 3 bases and J 0 bases, with 15 bases left between them. The CDR3 totals 18 residues. The receptor was isolated from a female donor of 60 years or more with stage I lung adenocarcinoma. The sample consisted of peripheral blood, taken before any cancer treatment. The chain combines TRBV28 with TRBJ2-6; D might be TRBD1 (6 bases). Written as DNA, the CDR3 is TGTGCCAGCAGTTTGGGAACAGGGCAGAGCTCTGGGGCCAACGTCCTGACTTTC. Its translation: CASSLGTGQSSGANVLTF.